Listed below are T cell receptor beta chains from one sample, sequenced in a study of shared clonotypes between healthy human individuals. The method was immunoSEQ multiplex PCR; TCRdb's version includes in-frame clones alone and lacks a portion of them. Of about a million clones in the sample, 70% to 80% are singletons; the top ten hold around 1.5%. Specimen: memory CD4+ T cells sorted from blood. These receptors were collected from a man aged 18-30 years in good health. Both conserved end residues are trimmed from each CDR3.

TRBV30	13	TRBJ1-3	AWSVFHNSGNTIY
TRBV6-4	13	TRBJ2-3	ASSDGSGHTDTQY
TRBV5-1	13	TRBJ2-1	ASSLAANSYNEQF
TRBV5-1	12	TRBJ2-7	ASSLGQDGLRQY
TRBV1	12	TRBJ2-6	TSSAQSRANVLT
TRBV7-9	15	TRBJ1-1	ASSLGRKGRDNTEAF
TRBV5-6	14	TRBJ2-7	ASSFLGSGLAYEQY
TRBV29-1	10	TRBJ1-2	SVDVGRRGYT
TRBV6-1	12	TRBJ2-1	ASSEVDFYNEQF
TRBV5-1	14	TRBJ1-1	ASSLVGGLMNTEAF
TRBV10-3	11	TRBJ1-5	AIGTGGNQPQH
TRBV27	14	TRBJ2-4	ASSPPWTGTKNIQY
TRBV27	15	TRBJ2-7	ASSYLGGRRGKYEQY
TRBV11-2	14	TRBJ1-6	ASSLQVTGENSPLH
TRBV9	15	TRBJ1-6	ASSVGVLGGADSPLH
TRBV11-1	13	TRBJ2-5	ASSSRTAYQETQY
TRBV19	10	TRBJ1-5	ASRANNQPQH
TRBV29-1	10	TRBJ2-2	SVEDTGRELF
TRBV6-5	9	TRBJ2-5	ASSEVGTQY
TRBV5-4	13	TRBJ1-3	ASSLARSSGNTIY
TRBV4-1	12	TRBJ1-1	ASSRGVLNTEAF
TRBV6-5	12	TRBJ1-2	ASSTGTGNVGYT
TRBV29-1	15	TRBJ2-1	SVEGGSGVVGYNEQF
TRBV7-2	13	TRBJ2-7	ASSSSGTFGYEQY
TRBV10-3	13	TRBJ2-3	AIRESGGGTDTQY
TRBV5-1	12	TRBJ1-3	ASRGTASGNTIY
TRBV2	13	TRBJ2-5	ASSEMGLAVETQY
TRBV18	14	TRBJ2-5	ASSPGLTGTRETQY
TRBV28	12	TRBJ2-1	ASTGAGARNEQF
TRBV5-4	15	TRBJ2-3	ASSPMFREGRGDTQY
TRBV11-2	10	TRBJ2-3	ASSLGSDTQY
TRBV10-1	12	TRBJ1-6	ASSAGTPSQPLH
TRBV30	14	TRBJ2-3	AWSGGGLRNTDTQY
TRBV7-2	12	TRBJ2-7	ASSLGTSQGEQY
TRBV9	14	TRBJ2-3	ASSARGQIRGDTQY
TRBV14	13	TRBJ1-6	ASSQVTGTRAPLH
TRBV2	13	TRBJ2-2	ASNLGGIGTGELF
TRBV6-1	11	TRBJ2-1	ASTREGRNEQF
TRBV27	12	TRBJ2-1	ASSNRDGIDEQF
TRBV6-1	12	TRBJ1-1	ASSEFMASTEAF
TRBV30	12	TRBJ2-2	AWSVQGGAGELF
TRBV5-1	15	TRBJ2-3	ASSLAWAGGPPDTQY